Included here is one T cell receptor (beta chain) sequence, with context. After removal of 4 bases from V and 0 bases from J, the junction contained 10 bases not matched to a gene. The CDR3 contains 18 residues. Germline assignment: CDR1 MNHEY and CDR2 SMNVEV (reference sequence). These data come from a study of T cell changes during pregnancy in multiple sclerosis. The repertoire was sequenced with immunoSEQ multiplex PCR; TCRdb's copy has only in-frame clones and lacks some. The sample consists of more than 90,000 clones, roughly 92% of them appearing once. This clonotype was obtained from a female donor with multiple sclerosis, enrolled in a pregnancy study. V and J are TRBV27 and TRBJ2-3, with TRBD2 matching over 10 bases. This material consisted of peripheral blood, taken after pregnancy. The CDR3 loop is CASSSRVAGGTSTDTQYF. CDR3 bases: TGTGCCAGCAGTTCGAGAGTAGCGGGAGGTACTAGCACAGATACGCAGTATTTT.